This is a list of T cell receptor beta chains from one sample in a study of cytomegalovirus exposure and HLA in healthy donors. Data came from immunoSEQ multiplex PCR; TCRdb stores just in-frame clones and leaves some out. This table holds under 200,000 clones. Input material: PBMCs. The receptors derive from a man aged 30 to 45 in good health and CMV-seronegative. CDR3s leave out the opening cysteine and the closing phenylalanine or tryptophan. The D gene is left open where the match is weak.

ASSSLMGGAMDGYT - TRBJ1-2 TRBV11-2
ASMEGRGLGELF - TRBJ2-2 TRBV2
ASSLTFTGVQETQY - TRBJ2-5 TRBV7-3
ASSLSSPGQRQY TRBD1 TRBJ2-3 TRBV27
ASSGIEGEGETQY - TRBJ2-5 TRBV19
ASSLKGSGTTDTQY - TRBJ2-3 TRBV7-2
ASSLRLAGYYEQY TRBD2 TRBJ2-7 TRBV27
ASSQGNGQPQH - TRBJ1-5 TRBV27
ASSQAGNTGELF - TRBJ2-2 TRBV4-1
SVAGTDGEGDTGELF TRBD1 TRBJ2-2 TRBV29-1
ASSSGQGASEQY TRBD1 TRBJ2-7 TRBV6-1
ASSPQGGTGAYEQY TRBD1 TRBJ2-7 TRBV9
ASSDRRTNQPQH - TRBJ1-5 TRBV2
VTRPASGGDTEAF - TRBJ1-1 TRBV19
AISGPEGADTQY - TRBJ2-3 TRBV10-3
ASSQEGRWGVAANTGELF - TRBJ2-2 TRBV4-2
ASSFPLSPLLDNSYNEQF - TRBJ2-1 TRBV11-3
ASSGQGGISNQPQH TRBD1 TRBJ1-5 TRBV2
ASSQRLADPGANVLT TRBD2 TRBJ2-6 TRBV5-1
ASSYRDSSYEQY TRBD1 TRBJ2-7 TRBV5-1
ASVGQGGNTEAF TRBD1 TRBJ1-1 TRBV7-9
ASSPNTDEQY - TRBJ2-7 TRBV9